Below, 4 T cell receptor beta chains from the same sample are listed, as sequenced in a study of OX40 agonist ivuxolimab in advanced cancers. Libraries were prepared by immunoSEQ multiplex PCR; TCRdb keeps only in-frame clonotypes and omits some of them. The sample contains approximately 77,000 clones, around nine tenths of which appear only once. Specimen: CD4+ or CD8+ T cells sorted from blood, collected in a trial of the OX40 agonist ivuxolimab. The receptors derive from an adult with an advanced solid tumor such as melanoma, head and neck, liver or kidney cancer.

The CDR3 loop reads CASSFSRGHTGELFF. In nucleotides, the CDR3 is TGTGCCAGCAGTTTCTCCCGGGGGCACACCGGGGAGCTGTTTTTT. V usage is TRBV27 and J usage is TRBJ2-2; perhaps D is TRBD1 or TRBD2 (6 bases each). Germline V gene sequence: CDR1 MNHEY, CDR2 SMNVEV (reference sequence). The ends were cut back, 3 bases at V and 3 bases at J, with 11 bases in the middle. The length of the CDR3 is 15 residues.

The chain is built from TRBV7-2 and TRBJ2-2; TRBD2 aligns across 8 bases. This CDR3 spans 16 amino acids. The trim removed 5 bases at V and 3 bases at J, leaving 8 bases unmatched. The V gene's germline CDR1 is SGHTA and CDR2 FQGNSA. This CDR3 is CASSRLSGTYTGELFF. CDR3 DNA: TGTGCCAGCAGCCGTCTTAGCGGGACCTACACCGGGGAGCTGTTTTTT.

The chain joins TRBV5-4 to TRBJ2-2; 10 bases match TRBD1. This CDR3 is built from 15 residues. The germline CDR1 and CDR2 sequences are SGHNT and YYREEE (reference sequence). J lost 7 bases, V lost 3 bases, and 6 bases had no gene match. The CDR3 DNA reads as TGTGCCAGCAGCTCAAGGACAGGGGGAGTCGGGGAGCTGTTTTTT. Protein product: CASSSRTGGVGELFF.

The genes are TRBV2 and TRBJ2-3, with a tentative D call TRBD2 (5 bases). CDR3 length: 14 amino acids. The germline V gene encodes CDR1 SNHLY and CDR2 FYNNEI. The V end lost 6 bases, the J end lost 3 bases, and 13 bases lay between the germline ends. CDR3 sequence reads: CASRTRATTDTQYF. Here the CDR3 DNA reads TGTGCCAGCAGAACGAGGGCCACAACAGATACGCAGTATTTT.